This is a list of T cell receptor beta chains from one sample in a study of cytomegalovirus exposure and HLA in healthy donors. Sequencing used immunoSEQ multiplex PCR; TCRdb keeps in-frame clones, though not all of them. The table has 150,000 or so clones, over 65% seen once. Sequencing used PBMCs. The receptors derive from a man aged 18 to 30 in good health and CMV-seropositive. The CDR3 runs from the conserved cysteine through the conserved F or W. D genes are given only for firm matches.

TRBD2,TRBJ2-3,TRBV6-4,CASSDSPFAGGFPSTDTQYF
-,TRBJ1-4,TRBV2,CASSEGSGRGTEKLFF
-,TRBJ1-1,TRBV28,CASSLIGGRSNTEAFF
TRBD2,TRBJ2-2,TRBV13,CASSLAGETGELFF
-,TRBJ2-3,TRBV20-1,CSASKTDTQYF
TRBD1,TRBJ2-2,TRBV9,CASSVGTGVNTGELFF
-,TRBJ2-7,TRBV20-1,CSAILSYEQYF
TRBD1,TRBJ2-1,TRBV4-3,CASSLDRGSYNEQFF
TRBD2,TRBJ2-1,TRBV6-4,CASSDSARLAGGGNEQFF
-,TRBJ2-1,TRBV6-4,CASSGLNMNEQFF
TRBD1,TRBJ2-7,TRBV7-2,CASSLVAPGTGGGEQYF
-,TRBJ1-3,TRBV11-2,CASSLLVLNSGNTIYF
-,TRBJ2-7,TRBV27,CASSFYSSSYEQYF
-,TRBJ1-5,TRBV7-6,CASSLLPNQPQHF
TRBD2,TRBJ2-1,TRBV2,CASSPTSGPGRQFF
-,TRBJ1-1,TRBV7-9,CASRVTGDGTEAFF
TRBD1,TRBJ2-7,TRBV5-1,CASSPPDRELSYEQYF
TRBD1,TRBJ1-6,TRBV6-6,CASSYPTGMGSPLHF
-,TRBJ1-2,TRBV6-6,CASSIDSYGYTF
-,TRBJ1-1,TRBV6-5,CASSYSGELNTEAFF
-,TRBJ1-1,TRBV2,CASIRGTEAFF
TRBD2,TRBJ2-7,TRBV28,CASIGRGNYEQYF
TRBD1,TRBJ1-5,TRBV2,CASSETGGNQPQHF
-,TRBJ1-5,TRBV19,CASMLRDRNQPQHF
-,TRBJ1-5,TRBV11-2,CASSPEAGINQPQHF
-,TRBJ2-1,TRBV6-5,CASSYGASSYNEQFF
TRBD1,TRBJ1-1,TRBV30,CAWTTDIPGGWTEAFF
TRBD2,TRBJ2-3,TRBV7-9,CASSSGLAGGPNTQYF
-,TRBJ2-1,TRBV21-1,CASSNDGPSGRATMGQFF
-,TRBJ1-2,TRBV9,CASSVVGSNYGYTF
-,TRBJ2-3,TRBV27,CASSFGWGVGTDTQYF
-,TRBJ2-3,TRBV13,CASSLSGGGTSTDTQYF
-,TRBJ1-3,TRBV5-6,CASTLGASVNTIYF
-,TRBJ2-3,TRBV11-3,CASSLGVSGNTDTQYF
TRBD1,TRBJ2-5,TRBV6-1,CASTYTGEETQYF
-,TRBJ2-1,TRBV5-1,CASSFSGANNEQFF
-,TRBJ1-4,TRBV5-4,CASSSQQGTSNEKLFF
TRBD1,TRBJ1-1,TRBV6-5,CASRGQVEAFF
-,TRBJ1-5,TRBV6-5,CASSFNREQPQHF
TRBD1,TRBJ1-5,TRBV5-1,CASSLGQGEIGNQPQHF
-,TRBJ2-7,TRBV28,CASSLRQLSSYEQYF
-,TRBJ2-7,TRBV5-1,CASSQTGLRSYEQYF
TRBD2,TRBJ2-3,TRBV18,CASSPLVAGERGDTQYF
-,TRBJ1-2,TRBV5-6,CASRTQANYGYTF
TRBD1,TRBJ2-1,TRBV6-6,CASSVDRVSINEQFF
-,TRBJ2-7,TRBV5-6,CASSPPRGYEQYF
TRBD1,TRBJ1-1,TRBV7-9,CASSQRTGDTEAFF
TRBD2,TRBJ2-5,TRBV19,CASSIRRSGRAVGQETQYF
TRBD2,TRBJ2-1,TRBV4-2,CASSQALAGGNNEQFF
TRBD1,TRBJ2-7,TRBV7-2,CASTFGTGGSYEQYF
-,TRBJ2-1,TRBV13,CASSLTTESYNEQFF
TRBD2,-,TRBV5-6,CASRLAGVSEQYF
-,TRBJ1-2,TRBV4-1,CASSQGSGEQLYGYTF
-,TRBJ2-1,TRBV7-2,CAITDRFLYEQFF
TRBD2,TRBJ2-2,TRBV9,CASSVATRGGSYGTGELFF
TRBD1,TRBJ2-1,TRBV5-1,CASSLGDRGPPFNEQFF
TRBD2,TRBJ2-7,TRBV9,CASSLGTSGFAYEQYF
-,TRBJ2-7,TRBV5-4,CASSERGGTYEQYF
TRBD1,TRBJ1-4,TRBV2,CASSPWTGVGEKLFF